This TCR beta chain is drawn from a study of shared clonotypes between healthy human individuals. The study's findings and limits: Relative to clonotypes present in all four donors, those not shared had lower generation probabilities.

Remarks on this clone: What it recognizes is unknown.

Genomic DNA belonging to each subset was distributed in equal measure over several immunoSEQ plates. The assay was immunoSEQ multiplex PCR, and TCRdb's table has in-frame clones only and misses some. The table lists 1 million to 1.2 million clones, around three quarters of them singletons. Specimen: memory CD4+ T cells from PBMCs. Indicated subset: CD45RA-negative fraction. The TCR sequence derives from a man between 18 and 35 years old in good health. Some clones in this sample may be carry-over from other donors' samples.

The CDR3 DNA is TGTGCCAGCCGGCCAGGGGGGACGGACCCCTACGAGCAGTACTTC. Amino acid sequence: CASRPGGTDPYEQYF. This chain links TRBV6-1 with TRBJ2-7; tentatively, D is TRBD1 (7 bases). With 8 bases removed from V and 2 bases from J, the gap between germline ends came to 19 bases. The V gene's germline CDR1 is MNHNS and CDR2 SASEGT. The CDR3 runs to 15 residues.